A single sample gave rise to the 13 T cell receptor beta chains below, sequenced in a study of low-dose radiotherapy and immunotherapy resistance in tumors. The sample's time point: after trial treatment. Treatment reported: LDRT plus nivolumab, ipilimumab, low-dose cyclophosphamide and aspirin (RACIN trial). TRAV and TRBV primers primed cDNA for both TCRalpha and TCRbeta. A constant-region primer paired with the V-primer adapter amplified TCRs over about 19 PCR cycles. TCRdb re-called the reads through MiXCR, storing one row per CDR3 protein. The sample lists some 46,000 distinct CDR3 sequences, 20% to 25% occurring once. Sequencing used PBMCs, obtained after low-dose radiotherapy plus immunotherapy. The receptors originated from a male donor with prostate cancer.

This clonotype was seen repeatedly, ten times or more. The rearrangement links TRBV27 to TRBJ2-1; 7 bases align to TRBD2. Germline trimming cut 3 bases from V and 15 bases from J; bases unmatched to any gene: 11. Looked up from germline, CDR1 is MNHEY and CDR2 is SMNVEV (reference sequence). This CDR3 is built from 13 residues. The CDR3 protein is CASSLLGGEDLFF. For the CDR3, the DNA is TGTGCCAGCAGTTTGCTGGGGGGGGAGGATTTGTTCTTC.

With respect to this clonotype: It is likely a read error: a sequence one base away is far more abundant. The J gene is TRBJ1-1, the V gene TRBV7-3; unclear D gene. Trimming left V 2 bases short and J 7 bases short, with 11 bases between. Germline V lookup: CDR1 SGHTA, CDR2 FQGTGA. CDR3 length equals 13 residues. The CDR3 DNA follows: TGTGCCAGCAGCTTAGTAGCGGACTGTGAAGCTTTCTTT. As protein: CASSLVADCEAFF.

The table lists this clonotype with many counts. The chain carries TRBV2 and TRBJ2-1, with D perhaps assigned TRBD1 or TRBD2 (5 bases each). The ends were cut back, 3 bases at V and 7 bases at J, with 16 bases in the middle. This CDR3 is built from 15 residues. Germline V lookup: CDR1 SNHLY, CDR2 FYNNEI. CDR3 sequence reads: CASSDRLAKGNEQFF. Here the CDR3 DNA reads TGTGCCAGCAGTGATCGGCTAGCAAAGGGGAATGAGCAGTTCTTC. Full variable domain (remainder filled in from reference TRBV2 and TRBJ2-1): EPEVTQTPSHQVTQMGQEVILRCVPISNHLYFYWYRQILGQKVEFLVSFYNNEISEKSEIFDDQFSVERPDGSNFTLKIRSTKLEDSAMYFCASSDRLAKGNEQFFGPGTRLTVL.

About this clonotype: The junction departs from the called germline gene at one end, perhaps through a read error. This chain uses TRBV6-2 or TRBV6-3 with TRBJ1-1; D call uncertain. CDR3 length: 15 residues. Germline V gene data show CDR1 as MNHEY and CDR2 as SVGEGT. The CDR3 sequence is CASSRDMVSSTEALF. The CDR3 DNA follows: TGTGCCAGCAGTCGAGACATGGTGAGTTCGACTGAAGCTCTCTTT.

The chain employs TRBV2 and TRBJ2-1, with D perhaps TRBD1 or TRBD2 (6 bases each). From germline, CDR1 is SNHLY and CDR2 FYNNEI. With 2 bases removed from V and 11 bases from J, the gap between germline ends came to 16 bases. The CDR3 totals 14 residues. The CDR3 here is CASSELGGNLKQFF. The CDR3 region has the DNA TGTGCCAGCAGTGAACTAGGGGGGAACCTTAAGCAGTTCTTC.

This clonotype was found many times. This sequence joins TRBV20-1 and TRBJ2-7; D may correspond to TRBD1 or TRBD2 (6 bases each). V was clipped by 0 bases and J by 2 bases, with 14 bases between them. From germline, CDR1 is DFQATT and CDR2 SNEGSKA (reference sequence). This CDR3 contains 15 residues. This CDR3 reads CSARDLGGSTYEQYF. Written as DNA, the CDR3 is TGCAGTGCTAGAGATCTGGGGGGCTCCACCTACGAGCAGTACTTC.

About this clonotype itself: This likely stems from a read error, as it lies one base from a far larger clone. The chain recombines TRBV6-2 or TRBV6-3 with TRBJ2-1, with 10 bases identical to TRBD1. The length of the CDR3 is 13 residues. V gave up 6 bases and J gave up 10 bases; unmatched junction bases: 6. In germline, CDR1 is MNHEY, CDR2 SVGEGT. This CDR3 reads CASRDDRGHEQFF. The CDR3 DNA sequence: TGTGCCAGCAGGGACGACAGGGGGCACGAGCAGTTCTTC.

Remarks on this clonotype: A read error is the likely source, as a far larger clone sits one nucleotide away. This chain links TRBV13 with TRBJ1-5; D is undetermined. V was cut by 7 bases and J by 5 bases, with 18 bases left in between. Germline V gene data show CDR1 as PRHDT and CDR2 as FYEKMQ (reference sequence). The CDR3 is 15 residues long. The CDR3 sequence is CASIKQGNLYQPQHF. In DNA form, the CDR3 reads TGTGCCAGCATAAAACAAGGTAACCTCTATCAGCCCCAGCATTTT.

This clonotype was observed many times. The chain joins TRBV6-6 to TRBJ1-5; D is undetermined. The CDR3 has 13 residues. The germline V and J ends were trimmed by 7 bases and 4 bases, with 11 bases remaining between them. CDR1 and CDR2 (germline): MNHNY, SVGAGI (reference sequence). This CDR3 reads CASTKDGNQPQHF. Here the CDR3 DNA reads TGTGCCAGCACCAAGGACGGAAATCAGCCCCAGCATTTT.

Ten or more counts support this clonotype. The chain carries TRBV14 and TRBJ1-1; D unclear. This CDR3 is built from 15 residues. V gave up 1 base and J gave up 1 base, with 10 bases separating them. The V gene's germline CDR1 is SGHDN and CDR2 FVKESK. CDR3 in DNA: TGTGCCAGCAGCCAAGTCGGTAGAGCGAACACTGAAGCTTTCTTT. It specifies CASSQVGRANTEAFF.

The sample holds many counts of this clonotype. The chain employs TRBV3-1 and TRBJ2-1; perhaps TRBD2 as D (6 bases). This CDR3 is 15 amino acids long. In germline, CDR1 is LGHDT, CDR2 YNNKEL (reference sequence). V gave up 0 bases and J gave up 6 bases, with 12 bases separating them. The chain's CDR3 is CASSQDRTKANEQFF. In DNA, the CDR3 is TGTGCCAGCAGCCAAGATAGGACTAAGGCCAATGAGCAGTTCTTC.

This clonotype was detected only a few times. This chain joins TRBV4-1 and TRBJ2-1; D is undetermined. CDR1 is MGHRA, CDR2 YSYEKL, per germline. V was clipped by 1 base and J by 6 bases, with 7 bases between them. CDR3 length: 13 residues. CDR3 bases: TGCGCCAGCAGCCAAGTTAGAGCCAATGAGCAGTTCTTC. Its translation: CASSQVRANEQFF.

This clonotype was recorded many times. The chain uses TRBV28 and TRBJ2-1; maybe TRBD2 (5 bases). Germline assignment: CDR1 MDHEN and CDR2 SYDVKM. Trimming shortened V by 6 bases and J by 4 bases, and 16 bases separated the two germline ends. CDR3 length: 15 residues. CDR3 residues: CASRASGPGYNEQFF. The CDR3 nucleotides read TGTGCCAGCAGGGCGAGTGGCCCGGGGTACAATGAGCAGTTCTTC.